This TCR beta chain emerged from a study of T cells in Graves' hyperthyroidism and ophthalmopathy. Whole-study results and caveats: Most thyroid-expanded clonotypes above 0.001 were also found in blood. Ophthalmopathy, which appeared later, was predicted by the model a median roughly 6.4 months before onset.

This clonotype was recorded at least ten times. Antigen: not known. Researchers took RNA transcripts and amplified the TCR beta CDR3 regions from them. The primer set for the first-round RT-PCR of the TCR CDR3 was HTBI. TCRdb itself ran the multiplex PCR reads through MiXCR, one entry per CDR3 protein. The repertoire includes approximately 530,000 distinct CDR3 sequences, 20% of them detected once, and 47% sits in the top ten. Per the germline V gene, CDR1 is LGHDT and CDR2 is YNNKEL (reference sequence). The CDR3 runs 11 residues. V shed 3 bases and J shed 11 bases, with 11 bases lying between them. Sequencing used blood. The genes are TRBV3-1 and TRBJ2-7, with a possible D match to TRBD1 (6 bases). The clonotype was recovered from a man aged 35-49 years with Graves' ophthalmopathy. For the CDR3, the DNA is TGTGCCAGCAGCCATGGGGGCGATGAGTACTTC. Its translation is CASSHGGDEYF.